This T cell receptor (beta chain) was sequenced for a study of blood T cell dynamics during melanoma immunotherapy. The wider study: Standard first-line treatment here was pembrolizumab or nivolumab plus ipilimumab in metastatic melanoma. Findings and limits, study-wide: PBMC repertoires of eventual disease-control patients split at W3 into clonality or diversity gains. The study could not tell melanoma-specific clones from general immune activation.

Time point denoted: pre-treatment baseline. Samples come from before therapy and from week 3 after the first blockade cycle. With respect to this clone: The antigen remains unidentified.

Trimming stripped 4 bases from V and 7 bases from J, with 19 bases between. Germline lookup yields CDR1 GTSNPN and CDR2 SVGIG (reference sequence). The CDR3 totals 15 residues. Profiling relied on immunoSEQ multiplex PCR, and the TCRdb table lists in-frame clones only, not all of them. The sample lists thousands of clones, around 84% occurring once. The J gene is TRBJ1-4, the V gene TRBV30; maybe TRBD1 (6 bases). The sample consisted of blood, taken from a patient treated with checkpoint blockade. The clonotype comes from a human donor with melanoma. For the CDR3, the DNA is TGTGCCTGGACTAGGGAGGGGGGTCGGAGTGAAAAACTGTTTTTT. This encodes CAWTREGGRSEKLFF.